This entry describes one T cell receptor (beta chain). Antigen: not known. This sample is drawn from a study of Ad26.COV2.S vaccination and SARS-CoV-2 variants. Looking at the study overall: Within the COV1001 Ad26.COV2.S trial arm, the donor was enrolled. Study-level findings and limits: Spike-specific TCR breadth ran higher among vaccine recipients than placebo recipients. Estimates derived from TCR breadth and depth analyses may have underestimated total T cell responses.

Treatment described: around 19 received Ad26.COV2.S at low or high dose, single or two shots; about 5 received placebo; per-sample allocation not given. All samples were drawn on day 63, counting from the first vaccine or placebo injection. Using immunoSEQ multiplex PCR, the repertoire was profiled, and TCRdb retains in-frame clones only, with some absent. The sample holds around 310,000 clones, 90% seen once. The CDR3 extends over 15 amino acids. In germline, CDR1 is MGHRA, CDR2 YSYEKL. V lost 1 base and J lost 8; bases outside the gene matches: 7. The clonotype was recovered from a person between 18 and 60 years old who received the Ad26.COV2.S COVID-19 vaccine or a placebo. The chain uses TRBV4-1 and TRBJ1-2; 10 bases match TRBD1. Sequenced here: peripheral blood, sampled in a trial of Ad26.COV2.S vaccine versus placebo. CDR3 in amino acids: CASSQVWTGGRGYTF. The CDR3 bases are TGCGCCAGCAGCCAAGTCTGGACAGGGGGGAGAGGCTACACCTTC.